This paragraph covers one TCR beta chain sequence. The antigen is not known. This sample is part of a study of CD8+ T cells in alopecia areata. RNA was isolated and reverse transcribed to cDNA, the sequencing template. The data were produced by immunoSEQ multiplex PCR, yet TCRdb's version contains in-frame clones alone and is incomplete. The sample consists of 110,000 or so clones, approximately 63% of them appearing once. Findings and caveats of the study: Affected lesional scalp, above all in alopecia totalis/universalis, was more clonal than normal scalp.

The CDR3 is 16 amino acids. The germline V gene encodes CDR1 LNHNV and CDR2 YYDKDF (reference sequence). Unmatched junction bases numbered 15, after V lost 6 bases and J lost 8 bases. This receptor was taken from a human donor in good health. The chain employs TRBV15 and TRBJ1-4; 7 nucleotides align to TRBD1. Sequencing used CD8+ T cells sorted from blood. The CDR3 DNA sequence: TGTGCCACCAGTCCGGAAGAATACAGGGGCTCGGAAAAACTGTTTTTT. Encoded protein: CATSPEEYRGSEKLFF.